This entry is about one T cell receptor (beta chain). Its antigen remains unknown. V was shortened by 4 bases and J by 0 bases, with 12 bases between the two germline ends. The CDR3 sequence is 15 residues long. Germline V gives CDR1 SGDLS, CDR2 YYNGEE. Clones were sequenced by immunoSEQ multiplex PCR, and TCRdb holds only the in-frame ones, with some missing. The sample contains about 220,000 clones, around 93% of which appear only once. This record belongs to a study of T cell responses to AZD1222 COVID-19 vaccine. Study-level results: Following two doses of AZD1222, Spike-specific TCR breadth and depth rose. Across the whole spike, CD4 TCRs peaked at regions 160-218 and 743-854.

The rearrangement links TRBV9 to TRBJ2-3, with unresolved D. The receptor was isolated from an adult in good health. The sample here was peripheral blood, taken on day 0 of MenACWY control vaccination. DNA for the CDR3: TGTGCCAGCAGCACCGATGACCTTAGCACAGATACGCAGTATTTT. Encoded protein: CASSTDDLSTDTQYF.